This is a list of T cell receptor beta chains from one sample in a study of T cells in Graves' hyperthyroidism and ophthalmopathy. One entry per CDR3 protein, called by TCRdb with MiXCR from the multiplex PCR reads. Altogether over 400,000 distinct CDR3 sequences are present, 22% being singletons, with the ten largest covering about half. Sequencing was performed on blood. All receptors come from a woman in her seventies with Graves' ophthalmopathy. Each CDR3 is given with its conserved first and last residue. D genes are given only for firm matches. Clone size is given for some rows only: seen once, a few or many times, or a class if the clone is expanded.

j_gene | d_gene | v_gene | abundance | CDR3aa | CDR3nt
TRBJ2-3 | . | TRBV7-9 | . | CASSFHPDTQYF | TGTGCCAGCAGCTTTCATCCAGATACGCAGTATTTT
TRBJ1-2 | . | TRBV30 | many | CAWSGVARGGYTF | TGTGCCTGGAGCGGGGTGGCCCGCGGTGGCTACACCTTC
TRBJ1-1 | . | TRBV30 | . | CAWSRQGWSEAFF | TGTGCCTGGAGTCGGCAGGGCTGGTCTGAAGCTTTCTTT
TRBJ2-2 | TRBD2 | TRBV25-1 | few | CASSTPLAGPPQNTGELFF | TGTGCCAGCAGTACCCCACTAGCGGGGCCGCCCCAGAACACCGGGGAGCTGTTTTTT
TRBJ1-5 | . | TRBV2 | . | CASRRQAKDQPQHF | TGTGCCAGCAGACGACAGGCCAAAGATCAGCCCCAGCATTTT
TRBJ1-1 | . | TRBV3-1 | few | CASSPYENTEAFF | TGTGCCAGCAGCCCATACGAGAACACTGAAGCTTTCTTT
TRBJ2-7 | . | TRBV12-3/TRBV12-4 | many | CASSLSVRAYEQYF | TGTGCCAGCAGTTTATCGGTCAGGGCCTACGAGCAGTACTTC
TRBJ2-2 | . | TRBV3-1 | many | CASSLHGELFF | TGTGCCAGCAGCCTCCACGGGGAGCTGTTTTTT
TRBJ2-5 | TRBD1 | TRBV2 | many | CASSEDRGLETQYF | TGTGCCAGCAGTGAAGACAGGGGGCTTGAGACCCAGTACTTC
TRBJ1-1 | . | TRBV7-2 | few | CASSPLQGGALMNTEAFF | TGTGCCAGCAGCCCGTTACAGGGAGGCGCCTTGATGAACACTGAAGCTTTCTTT
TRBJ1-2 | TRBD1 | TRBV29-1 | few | CSVFKGQGGDGYTF | TGCAGCGTTTTTAAGGGACAGGGCGGCGATGGCTACACCTTC
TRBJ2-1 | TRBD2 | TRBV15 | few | CATRGEGSYNEQFF | TGTGCCACCAGGGGGGAGGGCTCCTACAATGAGCAGTTCTTC
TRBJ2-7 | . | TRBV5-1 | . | CASSFRQDGYEQYF | TGCGCCAGCAGCTTCCGACAGGACGGCTACGAGCAGTACTTC
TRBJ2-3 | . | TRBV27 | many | CASSLSTLNTQYF | TGTGCCAGCAGTTTGTCAACCCTTAATACGCAGTATTTT
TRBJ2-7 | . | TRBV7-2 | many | CASSQTPVVGGQYF | TGTGCCAGCAGTCAAACCCCGGTGGTAGGCGGGCAGTACTTC
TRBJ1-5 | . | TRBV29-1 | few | CSVSLVSGGVYSNQPQHF | TGCAGCGTGTCCCTTGTCTCGGGGGGGGTTTATAGCAATCAGCCCCAGCATTTT
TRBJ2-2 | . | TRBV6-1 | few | CASSEAPGSKNTGELFF | TGTGCCAGCAGTGAAGCGCCAGGGAGTAAGAACACCGGGGAGCTGTTTTTT
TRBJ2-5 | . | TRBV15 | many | CATSRSTGYQETQYF | TGTGCCACCAGCAGATCTACAGGGTACCAAGAGACCCAGTACTTC
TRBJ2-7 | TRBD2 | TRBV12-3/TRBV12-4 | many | CASTPGGAYYEQYF | TGTGCCAGCACCCCGGGAGGGGCATACTACGAGCAGTACTTC
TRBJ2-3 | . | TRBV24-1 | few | CATSDLPDTQYF | TGTGCCACCAGTGATTTGCCAGATACGCAGTATTTT
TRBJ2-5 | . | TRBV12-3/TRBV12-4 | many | CASSLYGETQYF | TGTGCCAGCAGCCTCTACGGGGAGACCCAGTACTTC
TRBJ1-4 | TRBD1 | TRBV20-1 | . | CSARQGAWEKLFF | TGCAGTGCTAGACAGGGGGCTTGGGAAAAACTGTTTTTT
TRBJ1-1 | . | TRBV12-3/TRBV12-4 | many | CASIRLVSTEAFF | TGTGCCAGCATTCGTTTGGTGAGCACTGAAGCTTTCTTT
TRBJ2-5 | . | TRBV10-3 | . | CAISEPKVGRGYQETQYF | TGTGCCATCAGTGAGCCCAAGGTTGGGCGAGGGTACCAAGAGACCCAGTACTTC
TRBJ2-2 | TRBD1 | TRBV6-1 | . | CASRWGQGSNTGELFF | TGTGCCAGCAGATGGGGACAGGGGTCGAACACCGGGGAGCTGTTTTTT
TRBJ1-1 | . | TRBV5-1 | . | CASSQGPSTEAFF | TGCGCCAGCAGTCAAGGCCCCAGTACTGAAGCTTTCTTT
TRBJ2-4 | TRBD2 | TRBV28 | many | CASSLAGTTREGIQYF | TGTGCCAGCAGTTTAGCGGGGACCACCAGGGAGGGGATTCAGTACTTC
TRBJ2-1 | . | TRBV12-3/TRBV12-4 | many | CASRPTPRDEQFF | TGTGCCAGCAGACCCACCCCTCGGGATGAGCAGTTCTTC
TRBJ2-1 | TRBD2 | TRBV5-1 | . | CASSGGLAGGSEQFF | TGCGCCAGCAGCGGCGGACTAGCGGGAGGGAGTGAGCAGTTCTTC
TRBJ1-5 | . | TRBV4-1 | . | CASSQEWQPNQPQHF | TGCGCCAGCAGCCAAGAATGGCAACCAAATCAGCCCCAGCATTTT
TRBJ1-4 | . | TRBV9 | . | CASSGATNEKLFF | TGTGCCAGCAGCGGTGCAACTAATGAAAAACTGTTTTTT
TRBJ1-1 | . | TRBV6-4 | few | CATSTGNTEAFF | TGTGCCACCTCAACCGGGAACACTGAAGCTTTCTTT
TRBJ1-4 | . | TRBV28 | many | CASSFRTPGNEKLFF | TGTGCCAGCAGTTTCCGGACGCCTGGCAATGAAAAACTGTTTTTT
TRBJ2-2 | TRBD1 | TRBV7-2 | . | CASRGFGTGGPGELFF | TGTGCCAGCAGGGGCTTCGGGACAGGGGGCCCCGGGGAGCTGTTTTTT
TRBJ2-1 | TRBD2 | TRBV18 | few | CASSQGLAGTNEQFF | TGTGCCAGCTCACAAGGACTAGCGGGAACCAATGAGCAGTTCTTC
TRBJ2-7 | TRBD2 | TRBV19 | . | CASTASGKGEQYF | TGTGCCAGTACGGCTAGCGGGAAAGGGGAGCAGTACTTC
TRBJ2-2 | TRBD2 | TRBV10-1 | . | CASSPLAGASTGELFF | TGCGCCAGCAGTCCACTAGCGGGAGCCTCCACCGGGGAGCTGTTTTTT
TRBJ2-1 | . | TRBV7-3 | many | CASSLSAGSYNEQFF | TGTGCCAGCAGCTTGTCGGCGGGCTCCTACAATGAGCAGTTCTTC
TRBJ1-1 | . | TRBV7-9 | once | CASSLALVGARTEAFF | TGTGCCAGCAGCTTAGCGCTGGTAGGGGCCCGTACTGAAGCTTTCTTT
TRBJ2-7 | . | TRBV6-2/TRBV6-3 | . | CASSEHPPSATKQYF | TGTGCCAGCAGTGAACACCCCCCTTCGGCGACTAAGCAGTACTTC
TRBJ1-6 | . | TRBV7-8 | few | CASSPTIGNSPLHF | TGTGCCAGCAGCCCTACTATAGGAAATTCACCCCTCCACTTT
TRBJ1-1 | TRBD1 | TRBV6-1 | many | CASTWDRVNTEAFF | TGTGCCAGCACCTGGGACAGGGTGAACACTGAAGCTTTCTTT
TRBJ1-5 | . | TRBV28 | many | CASSLGTQNQPQHF | TGTGCCAGCAGTCTCGGGACACAGAATCAGCCCCAGCATTTT
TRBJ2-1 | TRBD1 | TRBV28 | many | CASTGTAYNEQFF | TGTGCCAGCACAGGGACAGCCTACAATGAGCAGTTCTTC
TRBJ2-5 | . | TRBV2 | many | CASSQRPDGETQYF | TGTGCCAGCAGCCAACGGCCAGATGGGGAGACCCAGTACTTC
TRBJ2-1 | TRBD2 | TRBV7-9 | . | CASSLFTAGPNEQFF | TGTGCCAGCAGCTTATTCACAGCGGGACCTAATGAGCAGTTCTTC
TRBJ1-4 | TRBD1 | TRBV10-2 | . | CASAPGQGYEKLFF | TGCGCCAGCGCCCCGGGACAGGGATATGAAAAACTGTTTTTT
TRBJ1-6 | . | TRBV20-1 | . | CSARDLAGANSPLHF | TGCAGTGCTAGAGACCTGGCAGGGGCTAATTCACCCCTCCACTTT
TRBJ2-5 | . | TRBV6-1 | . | CASINLETQYF | TGTGCCAGCATCAACCTAGAGACCCAGTACTTC